Below, 29 T cell receptor beta chains from the same sample are listed, as sequenced in a study of shared clonotypes between healthy human individuals. Using immunoSEQ multiplex PCR, the repertoire was profiled, and TCRdb retains in-frame clones only, with some absent. This table has 550,000 to 800,000 clones, about 92% appearing once. Material: memory CD8+ T cells from PBMCs. The subset here: CD45RO+ cells pooled with CCR7-negative TemRA cells. The receptors were sampled from a man younger than 30 in good health. Some clones in this sample may be carry-over from other donors' samples.

The rearrangement links TRBV10-1 to TRBJ2-2; tentatively, D is TRBD1 or TRBD2 (5 bases each). Trimming pared 3 bases from V and 4 bases from J, leaving 15 bases between. This CDR3 comprises 16 residues. Germline lookup yields CDR1 WNHNN and CDR2 SYGVQD (reference sequence). The CDR3 DNA reads TGCGCCAGCAGTGACCGCGACGTGGGACCCACCGGGGAGCTGTTTTTT. Encoded protein: CASSDRDVGPTGELFF.

This chain joins TRBV5-1 and TRBJ1-5; TRBD1 matches 9 bases. Unmatched junction bases numbered 8, after V lost 3 bases and J lost 4 bases. Germline CDR1 is SGHRS and CDR2 is YFSETQ. The CDR3 has 16 residues. The CDR3 loop reads CASSSDRDRGNQPQHF. For the CDR3, the DNA is TGCGCCAGCAGCTCGGACCGAGACAGGGGGAATCAGCCCCAGCATTTT. Full variable domain (rest looked up from reference TRBV5-1 and TRBJ1-5): KAGVTQTPRYLIKTRGQQVTLSCSPISGHRSVSWYQQTPGQGLQFLFEYFSETQRNKGNFPGRFSGRQFSNSRSEMNVSTLELGDSALYLCASSSDRDRGNQPQHFGDGTRLSIL.

The chain joins TRBV11-2 to TRBJ2-2; TRBD1 matches at 9 bases. This CDR3 contains 17 residues. V was pared by 5 bases and J by 6 bases, with 13 bases of the junction left unmatched. Germline V lookup: CDR1 SGHAT, CDR2 FQNNGV. The CDR3, as DNA: TGTGCCAGCAGCCCAAGCCGGGACAGGGCTAGGGCCGGGGAGCTGTTTTTT. Protein product: CASSPSRDRARAGELFF.

The V call is TRBV5-1, the J call TRBJ2-7; weak D call: TRBD1 (6 bases). CDR3 length: 15 amino acids. Trimming shortened V by 2 bases and J by 1 base, and 13 bases separated the two germline ends. Germline CDR1 SGHRS, CDR2 YFSETQ. In DNA, the CDR3 is TGCGCCAGCAGCTTAAGCCAGGGGATGTCCTACGAGCAGTACTTC. This gives the protein CASSLSQGMSYEQYF.

This chain uses TRBV7-9 with TRBJ1-2; D is possibly TRBD1 (5 bases). Deletions cut 1 base from V and 2 bases from J, with 14 bases between. CDR3 size: 16 residues. Germline CDR1 is SEHNR and CDR2 is FQNEAQ (reference sequence). CDR3 sequence reads: CASSLDPSAGNYGYTF. In DNA form, the CDR3 reads TGTGCCAGCAGCTTAGATCCCTCGGCAGGGAACTATGGCTACACCTTC. The full variable domain, rest sourced from reference TRBV7-9 and TRBJ1-2, is DTGVSQNPRHKITKRGQNVTFRCDPISEHNRLYWYRQTLGQGPEFLTYFQNEAQLEKSRLLSDRFSAERPKGSFSTLEIQRTEQGDSAMYLCASSLDPSAGNYGYTFGSGTRLTVV.

The chain couples TRBV5-4 to TRBJ1-3; tentative D call: TRBD1 (5 bases). Trimming cost V 1 base and J 3 bases, with 11 bases left between them. Germline V lookup: CDR1 SGHNT, CDR2 YYREEE (reference sequence). This CDR3 contains 15 residues. CDR3 nucleotide sequence: TGTGCCAGCAGCTTGAGACGAGACAGTGGAAACACCATATATTTT. This translates into CASSLRRDSGNTIYF.

Remarks on this clone: Within the sample, other DNA sequences also encode this same CDR3. The chain is built from TRBV30 and TRBJ1-1, with 7 bases aligning to TRBD1. CDR3 length: 12 amino acids. Trimming removed 0 bases from V and 6 bases from J; junction bases left unmatched: 1. In germline, CDR1 is GTSNPN, CDR2 SVGIG (reference sequence). CDR3 DNA: TGTGCCTGGAGTGTACAGGGGCCTGAAGCTTTCTTT. Its translation is CAWSVQGPEAFF.

This clone was observed once. The rearrangement links TRBV4-1 to TRBJ1-6, with 8 nucleotides matching TRBD1. The CDR3 consists of 17 residues. Germline CDR1 is MGHRA and CDR2 is YSYEKL. The junction had 11 bases not matched to a gene; V was cut back by 3 bases and J by 7 bases. The CDR3 region is CASSQSWTGRGNSPLHF. CDR3 nucleotides: TGCGCCAGCAGCCAGTCTTGGACAGGGCGTGGGAATTCACCCCTCCACTTT.

V gene TRBV7-3 combines with J gene TRBJ2-3; 7 nucleotides match TRBD1. CDR3 length: 14 amino acids. In germline, CDR1 is SGHTA, CDR2 FQGTGA. The trim removed 6 bases at V and 4 bases at J, leaving 7 bases unmatched. CDR3 sequence (DNA): TGTGCCAGCAGTTGGGGGACAGATTCAGATACGCAGTATTTT. Translating it yields CASSWGTDSDTQYF.

V gene TRBV4-3 combines with J gene TRBJ2-7, with 8 bases aligning to TRBD2. This CDR3 region has 15 residues. Germline V gene data show CDR1 as LGHNA and CDR2 as YSLEER. Germline trimming cut 4 bases from V and 4 bases from J; bases unmatched to any gene: 9. The CDR3 sequence is CASSPSGSSTYEQYF. For the CDR3, the DNA is TGCGCCAGCAGCCCGAGCGGGAGCTCTACGTACGAGCAGTACTTC.

This sequence joins TRBV6-5 and TRBJ2-7; D uncertain. V lost 6 bases, J lost 2 bases, and 14 bases lay in between. The CDR3 spans 14 residues. CDR1 is MNHEY and CDR2 is SVGAGI in the germline V gene. The CDR3 is CASSEKFPAYEQYF. The CDR3, as DNA: TGTGCCAGCAGCGAGAAATTCCCCGCCTACGAGCAGTACTTC.

This chain links TRBV15 with TRBJ2-1, with D possibly TRBD2 on 6 matching bases. CDR1 and CDR2 from the germline V gene are LNHNV and YYDKDF (reference sequence). Trimming pared 2 bases from V and 2 bases from J, leaving 19 bases between. The CDR3 is made up of 18 amino acids. The CDR3 DNA is TGTGCCACCAGCAGAAGCCTAGGGGCGGGAAATACCTACAATGAGCAGTTCTTC. Protein product: CATSRSLGAGNTYNEQFF.

The sample holds a few counts of this clone. The V and J genes are TRBV11-1 and TRBJ2-5, with D possibly TRBD2 on 5 matching bases. Germline V gene sequence: CDR1 SGHAT, CDR2 FQDESV (reference sequence). The CDR3 has 15 residues. The V end lost 3 bases, the J end lost 5 bases, and 16 bases lay between the germline ends. DNA for the CDR3: TGTGCCAGCAGCTTGGGAGAATTCTATAGGGAGACCCAGTACTTC. Translation gives CASSLGEFYRETQYF.

The chain links TRBV4-2 to TRBJ1-2; D ambiguous. Germline V gene sequence: CDR1 LGHNA, CDR2 YNFKEQ. V was trimmed by 0 bases and J by 0 bases, leaving 8 bases between them. CDR3 length: 15 residues. CDR3 residues: CASSQESTPNYGYTF. The CDR3 nucleotides read TGTGCCAGCAGCCAAGAGTCTACCCCTAACTATGGCTACACCTTC.

For this clone: Other DNA sequences in this sample translate to the same CDR3. The chain recombines TRBV9 with TRBJ2-7; weak D call: TRBD2 (6 bases). Trimming pared 2 bases from V and 0 bases from J, leaving 9 bases between. Germline-derived CDR1 and CDR2 are SGDLS and YYNGEE. The length of the CDR3 is 14 residues. CDR3 sequence (DNA): TGTGCCAGCAGCGTTGGGGGGAGCTCCTACGAGCAGTACTTC. Amino acid sequence: CASSVGGSSYEQYF.

V usage is TRBV13 and J usage is TRBJ1-2; D ambiguous. Between the trimmed V and J ends, which lost 0 bases and 0 bases, there was a span of 5 bases. CDR3 length: 14 residues. Germline CDR1 is PRHDT and CDR2 is FYEKMQ (reference sequence). CDR3 residues: CASSLGNPNYGYTF. The CDR3 nucleotides are TGTGCCAGCAGCTTAGGCAATCCTAACTATGGCTACACCTTC.

This chain links TRBV27 with TRBJ2-2, with 13 bases matching TRBD2. Germline V gene lookup returns CDR1 MNHEY and CDR2 SMNVEV (reference sequence). Trimming cost V 0 bases and J 6 bases; bases outside gene matches: 10. The CDR3 spans 19 residues. CDR3 sequence (DNA): TGTGCCAGCAGTTTATCTAACCCCGGACTAGCGGGAGAGGCCGGGGAGCTGTTTTTT. This sequence encodes CASSLSNPGLAGEAGELFF.

About this clone itself: With only one base between it and a far larger clone, this is likely a read error. The chain carries TRBV19 and TRBJ2-2; TRBD1 agrees at 8 bases. The germline gives CDR1 LNHDA, CDR2 SQIVND (reference sequence). The CDR3 length is 15 residues. With 5 bases clipped from V and 7 bases from J, the junction kept 9 bases outside the gene matches. DNA of the CDR3: TGTGCCAGTAGTGCTCGGACAGGGCTGGGCGGGGAGCTGTTTTTT. The encoded protein is CASSARTGLGGELFF.

This clone was found a few times. This sequence joins TRBV6-6 and TRBJ2-5; TRBD1 aligns across 10 bases. With 5 bases clipped from V and 6 bases from J, the junction kept 9 bases outside the gene matches. Germline CDR1 is MNHNY and CDR2 is SVGAGI (reference sequence). The CDR3 has 15 residues. CDR3 loop: CASSVGQGYFQTQYF. As DNA, the CDR3 is TGTGCCAGCAGTGTGGGACAGGGGTATTTTCAGACCCAGTACTTC.

The rearrangement links TRBV27 to TRBJ2-3, with 10 positions matching TRBD2. The germline CDR1 and CDR2 sequences are MNHEY and SMNVEV (reference sequence). J lost 5 bases, V lost 0 bases, and 2 bases had no gene match. This CDR3 is 15 amino acids long. In DNA, the CDR3 is TGTGCCAGCAGTTTATCAAGCGGGAGGGGAGATACGCAGTATTTT. It specifies CASSLSSGRGDTQYF.

The V and J genes are TRBV29-1 and TRBJ1-1, with D possibly TRBD1 on 6 matching bases. Germline CDR1 SQVTM, CDR2 ANQGSEA. The V end was cut by 2 bases, the J end by 4 bases, with 8 bases between. The CDR3 has 12 residues. CDR3 protein: CSVEQGSTEAFF. In nucleotides, the CDR3 is TGCAGCGTTGAACAGGGGTCCACTGAAGCTTTCTTT.

This chain uses TRBV27 with TRBJ2-1; 9 bases map to TRBD2. This CDR3 comprises 15 residues. The ends lost 3 bases at V and 9 bases at J; junction bases unmatched: 9. Germline lookup yields CDR1 MNHEY and CDR2 SMNVEV (reference sequence). The CDR3 loop is CASSFEGGRAFEQFF. The DNA for the CDR3 is TGTGCCAGCAGTTTCGAAGGCGGGAGGGCCTTTGAGCAGTTCTTC.

The V and J genes are TRBV5-6 and TRBJ2-7, with D unclear. The CDR3 extends over 12 amino acids. Trimming pared 0 bases from V and 2 bases from J, leaving 3 bases between. Germline V gives CDR1 SGHDT, CDR2 YYEEEE. The CDR3 is CASSLAAYEQYF. CDR3 DNA sequence: TGTGCCAGCAGCTTGGCTGCCTACGAGCAGTACTTC.

The CDR3 nucleotides read TGTGCCAGTAGTTATCGGGGGTACCAAGAGACCCAGTACTTC. Translating it yields CASSYRGYQETQYF. The rearrangement uses TRBV19 and TRBJ2-5; a weak D match, TRBD2 (6 bases). CDR1 and CDR2 (germline): LNHDA, SQIVND (reference sequence). There are 14 residues in the CDR3. Between the trimmed V and J ends, which lost 5 bases and 0 bases, there was a span of 10 bases.

The chain carries TRBV7-9 and TRBJ2-1; TRBD1 matches 8 bases. This CDR3 comprises 16 residues. From germline, CDR1 is SEHNR and CDR2 FQNEAQ (reference sequence). Trimming took 6 bases from V and 4 from J; bases not matched to a gene: 11. In DNA, the CDR3 is TGTGCCAGCAGTTCAAATCAGGGGGCCACATACAATGAGCAGTTCTTC. Protein product: CASSSNQGATYNEQFF.

CDR3 coding DNA: TGTGCCAGCAGGTCGGGCGGCCGGCATGAGCAGTTCTTC. Protein product: CASRSGGRHEQFF. This rearrangement joins TRBV2 to TRBJ2-1; D is unresolved. The V end lost 6 bases, the J end lost 8 bases, and 14 bases lay between the germline ends. The CDR3 extends over 13 amino acids. The germline V gene encodes CDR1 SNHLY and CDR2 FYNNEI. Combining the CDR3 with reference TRBV2 and TRBJ2-1 gives the whole variable domain EPEVTQTPSHQVTQMGQEVILRCVPISNHLYFYWYRQILGQKVEFLVSFYNNEISEKSEIFDDQFSVERPDGSNFTLKIRSTKLEDSAMYFCASRSGGRHEQFFGPGTRLTVL.

The rearrangement joins TRBV5-8 to TRBJ2-7; 10 bases match TRBD2. Germline V CDR1 and CDR2: SGHTS, YDEGEE. V trimming: 0 bases; J trimming: 4 bases; junction bases outside the gene matches: 4. This CDR3 has 15 amino acids. The CDR3 spells CASSLGGSGRYEQYF. The CDR3 region has the DNA TGTGCCAGCAGCTTGGGCGGTAGCGGGAGGTACGAGCAGTACTTC.

V is TRBV19 and J is TRBJ1-5; 7 nucleotides match TRBD1. This CDR3 comprises 15 residues. Germline assignment: CDR1 LNHDA and CDR2 SQIVND (reference sequence). Trimming took 3 bases from V and 6 from J; bases not matched to a gene: 8. The CDR3 nucleotides are TGTGCCAGTAGTATCCGGGACAGATTAGGTCAGCCCCAGCATTTT. Translated: CASSIRDRLGQPQHF.

This CDR3 is CASSLAEDPISYF. CDR3 sequence (DNA): TGCGCCAGCAGCTTGGCCGAGGATCCGATCAGTTATTTT. The chain carries TRBV5-1 and TRBJ2-3; no reliable D call. The CDR3 extends over 13 amino acids. The V and J ends lost 0 bases and 15 bases respectively, with 17 bases between them. Germline V gene lookup returns CDR1 SGHRS and CDR2 YFSETQ. Drawing the rest from reference TRBV5-1 and TRBJ2-3, the complete variable domain is KAGVTQTPRYLIKTRGQQVTLSCSPISGHRSVSWYQQTPGQGLQFLFEYFSETQRNKGNFPGRFSGRQFSNSRSEMNVSTLELGDSALYLCASSLAEDPISYFGPGTRLTVL.